Below are 24 T cell receptor beta chains sequenced from a single sample in a study of cytomegalovirus exposure and HLA in healthy donors. With 60 Vbeta and 13 Jbeta primers, the PCR was carried out. Clones were sequenced by immunoSEQ multiplex PCR, and TCRdb holds only the in-frame ones, with some missing. The sample has roughly 96,000 clones, around 79% seen once. Sequences were obtained from PBMCs. The receptors originated from a female donor in good health and CMV-seropositive.

The chain employs TRBV6-4 and TRBJ1-2; TRBD1 agrees at 8 bases. CDR3 length: 15 amino acids. V was pared by 7 bases and J by 8 bases, with 15 bases of the junction left unmatched. Looked up from germline, CDR1 is MRHNA and CDR2 is SNTAGT. The CDR3 DNA follows: TGTGCCAGCATAATCTGGGACAGGCCCCTGGGAGGCTACACCTTC. Translated: CASIIWDRPLGGYTF.

This clone was detected only a few times. Here the CDR3 DNA reads TGCGCCAGCAGCCACCCGGAGACAGGGGGCGCAGATACGCAGTATTTT. Its translation: CASSHPETGGADTQYF. V is TRBV4-1 and J is TRBJ2-3; 10 positions match TRBD1. CDR1 and CDR2 from the germline V gene are MGHRA and YSYEKL. V gave up 3 bases and J gave up 4 bases; unmatched junction bases: 7. CDR3 length: 16 residues.

The chain joins TRBV30 to TRBJ2-2; TRBD1 might be the D (6 bases). The CDR3 covers 14 residues. The germline CDR1 and CDR2 sequences are GTSNPN and SVGIG (reference sequence). Deletions cut 8 bases from V and 1 base from J, with 14 bases between. The CDR3 reads CALTGHKNTGELFF. CDR3 coding DNA: TGTGCCCTTACGGGACACAAGAACACCGGGGAGCTGTTTTTT.

The chain links TRBV7-2 to TRBJ2-3; 13 nucleotides agree with TRBD2. Germline V gene sequence: CDR1 SGHTA, CDR2 FQGNSA. The junction had 2 bases not matched to a gene; V was cut back by 4 bases and J by 1 base. The CDR3 has 16 residues. The CDR3, as DNA: TGTGCCAGCAGCTCCGGACTAGCGGGGGGCACAGATACGCAGTATTTT. It is translated as CASSSGLAGGTDTQYF.

The V call is TRBV7-6, the J call TRBJ2-1, with D maybe TRBD2 (5 bases). Per the germline V gene, CDR1 is SGHVS and CDR2 is FNYEAQ. Between the trimmed V and J ends, which lost 2 bases and 5 bases, there was a span of 10 bases. CDR3 size: 14 residues. This CDR3 reads CASSLYREDNEQFF. Here the CDR3 DNA reads TGTGCCAGCAGCTTATACCGGGAAGACAATGAGCAGTTCTTC.

The DNA of the CDR3 is TGTGCCAGCAGCGAGGGGGCGAACACTGAAGCTTTCTTT. This translates into CASSEGANTEAFF. This chain connects TRBV7-2 to TRBJ1-1; 7 bases are shared with TRBD1. Trimming removed 5 bases from V and 1 base from J; junction bases left unmatched: 1. The CDR3 totals 13 residues. The germline V gene has CDR1 SGHTA and CDR2 FQGNSA.

V gene TRBV6-6 combines with J gene TRBJ1-6; D call uncertain. V gave up 11 bases and J gave up 8 bases, with 16 bases separating them. The CDR3 runs 13 residues. Germline-derived CDR1 and CDR2 are MNHNY and SVGAGI (reference sequence). CDR3 bases: TGTGCCTGCTATCGAAGCCTAGATTCACCCCTCCACTTT. The encoded protein is CACYRSLDSPLHF.

This clone occurred once. V is TRBV4-3 and J is TRBJ2-1, with 14 nucleotides matching TRBD2. Trimming cost V 4 bases and J 12 bases; bases outside gene matches: 11. This CDR3 is built from 16 residues. Germline loops: CDR1 LGHNA, CDR2 YSLEER. This chain's CDR3 is CASSPVGTSGSVRQFF. The CDR3 DNA sequence: TGCGCCAGCAGCCCTGTAGGGACTAGCGGGAGTGTGCGGCAGTTCTTC.

The rearrangement joins TRBV7-2 to TRBJ1-1, with unresolved D. Germline V gene lookup returns CDR1 SGHTA and CDR2 FQGNSA. The V gene lost 1 base and the J gene lost 3 bases, with 12 bases spanning the gap. CDR3 length: 15 amino acids. CDR3 residues: CASSLESGADTEAFF. Here the CDR3 DNA reads TGTGCCAGCAGCTTAGAATCCGGAGCTGACACTGAAGCTTTCTTT.

This clone was recorded a few times. DNA of the CDR3: TGTGCCAGCAGTGGAGGTTTCACCTACGAGCAGTACTTC. Translating it yields CASSGGFTYEQYF. J is TRBJ2-7 and V is TRBV25-1; D not certain. The CDR3 loop spans 13 amino acids. The germline CDR1 and CDR2 sequences are MGHDK and SYGVNS. V was pared by 4 bases and J by 2 bases, with 9 bases between.

The chain recombines TRBV7-2 with TRBJ1-5; the D is unclear. The CDR3 runs to 15 residues. Germline CDR1 is SGHTA and CDR2 is FQGNSA. Trimming removed 4 bases from V and 5 bases from J, with 15 bases in between. Here the CDR3 reads CASSSRAAADQPQHF. The DNA for the CDR3 is TGTGCCAGCAGCTCACGGGCAGCGGCGGATCAGCCCCAGCATTTT.

This chain uses TRBV19 with TRBJ1-2; D is possibly TRBD1 (5 bases). Trimming removed 9 bases from V and 5 bases from J, with 13 bases in between. Germline assignment: CDR1 LNHDA and CDR2 SQIVND (reference sequence). This CDR3 region has 12 residues. The CDR3 coding sequence is TGTGCCAGCAGAGACAGCACTTATGGCTACACCTTC. Translating gives CASRDSTYGYTF.

The CDR3 protein is CASSIGSPAQHF. The CDR3 coding sequence is TGTGCCAGTAGTATTGGTTCGCCAGCCCAGCATTTT. J is TRBJ1-5 and V is TRBV19; the D is unclear. V dropped 3 bases and J dropped 11 bases, with 11 bases sitting between them. CDR1 and CDR2 (germline): LNHDA, SQIVND (reference sequence). The CDR3 runs to 12 residues.

There are a few counts of this clone. The chain employs TRBV7-3 and TRBJ2-1, with D unclear. V lost 1 base, J lost 5 bases, and 12 bases lay in between. The length of the CDR3 is 15 residues. From germline, CDR1 is SGHTA and CDR2 FQGTGA. CDR3 amino acids: CASSLIRSQHNEQFF. CDR3 nucleotide sequence: TGTGCCAGCAGCTTAATTAGGAGCCAACACAATGAGCAGTTCTTC.

The V gene is TRBV5-4, the J gene TRBJ2-7; D might be TRBD2 (6 bases). V lost 8 bases to trimming and J lost 3 bases, with 18 bases between them. Germline assignment: CDR1 SGHNT and CDR2 YYREEE (reference sequence). The CDR3 has 14 residues. The CDR3 DNA follows: TGTGCCAGATTATCGGGGGAGAGATGCTACGAGCAGTACTTC. Translating it yields CARLSGERCYEQYF.

V usage is TRBV19 and J usage is TRBJ1-2; D remains unclear. Trimming pared 5 bases from V and 4 bases from J, leaving 14 bases between. Germline lookup yields CDR1 LNHDA and CDR2 SQIVND (reference sequence). The CDR3 contains 14 residues. CDR3 sequence: CASSSLVVSYGYTF. The CDR3 DNA reads as TGTGCCAGTAGTTCTCTAGTAGTCAGCTATGGCTACACCTTC.

The CDR3 region is CASSQDKERLTDTQYF. Here the CDR3 DNA reads TGCGCCAGCAGCCAAGATAAGGAGCGCCTCACAGATACGCAGTATTTT. The J gene is TRBJ2-3, the V gene TRBV4-1; D gene unclear. CDR1 is MGHRA, CDR2 YSYEKL, per germline. The V end was cut by 0 bases, the J end by 2 bases, with 12 bases between. This CDR3 comprises 16 residues.

The chain links TRBV15 to TRBJ2-2; possible D gene TRBD2, 6 bases. In germline, CDR1 is LNHNV, CDR2 YYDKDF (reference sequence). The CDR3 totals 13 residues. Trimming removed 8 bases from V and 3 bases from J, with 10 bases in between. DNA for the CDR3: TGTGCCACCGGAGGGGTGGACACCGGGGAGCTGTTTTTT. Translated, it gives CATGGVDTGELFF.

Only one count was recorded for this clone. The chain combines TRBV2 with TRBJ1-1, with D perhaps matching TRBD1 (5 bases). The V end lost 0 bases, the J end lost 9 bases, and 14 bases lay between the germline ends. Germline assignment: CDR1 SNHLY and CDR2 FYNNEI. CDR3 size: 14 residues. The CDR3 nucleotides are TGTGCCAGCAGTGAAGCTACCGGGACTCATCAAGCTTTCTTT. Its translation is CASSEATGTHQAFF.

The rearrangement joins TRBV6-5 to TRBJ2-7; TRBD1 might be the D (7 bases). The CDR3 runs to 13 residues. The germline V and J ends were trimmed by 6 bases and 2 bases, with 11 bases remaining between them. Germline V CDR1 and CDR2: MNHEY, SVGAGI. CDR3 in amino acids: CASSGGQPYEQYF. The CDR3 nucleotides read TGTGCCAGCAGCGGGGGACAGCCCTACGAGCAGTACTTC.

The rearrangement links TRBV27 to TRBJ1-5; perhaps TRBD1 as D (6 bases). Germline CDR1 MNHEY, CDR2 SMNVEV (reference sequence). Trimming pared 5 bases from V and 5 bases from J, leaving 13 bases between. This CDR3 comprises 14 residues. CDR3 residues: CASSQTGPHQPQHF. DNA of the CDR3: TGTGCCAGCAGTCAGACAGGCCCGCATCAGCCCCAGCATTTT.

CDR3 bases: TGTGCCAGCAGGGGAGCCACAGATACGCAGTATTTT. Protein product: CASRGATDTQYF. The chain has TRBV2 and TRBJ2-3; tentative D call: TRBD2 (5 bases). CDR1 is SNHLY, CDR2 FYNNEI, per germline. V was trimmed by 6 bases and J by 2 bases, leaving 6 bases between them. CDR3 length equals 12 residues.

The chain combines TRBV9 with TRBJ2-7, with TRBD2 as a possible D gene (6 bases). CDR3 size: 15 residues. Between the trimmed V and J ends, which lost 4 bases and 3 bases, there was a span of 17 bases. In germline, CDR1 is SGDLS, CDR2 YYNGEE. The CDR3 loop is CASSPVGASDYEQYF. In DNA, the CDR3 is TGTGCCAGCAGCCCGGTTGGCGCTAGCGACTACGAGCAGTACTTC.

The gene calls are TRBV6-4 and TRBJ2-3, with 7 bases identical to TRBD1. Germline-derived CDR1 and CDR2 are MRHNA and SNTAGT. Trimming at V came to 0 bases and at J to 0 bases, leaving 3 bases not matched to a gene. The CDR3 consists of 16 residues. CDR3 amino acids: CASSDSRQGSTDTQYF. Written as DNA, the CDR3 is TGTGCCAGCAGTGACTCCCGACAGGGAAGCACAGATACGCAGTATTTT.